The next 18 T cell receptor beta chains were all read from a single sample in a study of cytomegalovirus exposure and HLA in healthy donors. The primer mix had 60 Vbeta and 13 Jbeta primers. The protocol was immunoSEQ multiplex PCR, while the TCRdb copy is restricted to in-frame clones and leaves out a portion. The sample has some 41,000 clones; 51% are singletons. The sample was PBMCs. The receptors come from a man aged 55 to 69 in good health and CMV-seronegative.

The V call is TRBV30, the J call TRBJ2-1, with D unresolved. The CDR3 covers 14 residues. Trimming pared 0 bases from V and 5 bases from J, leaving 11 bases between. Germline V gene sequence: CDR1 GTSNPN, CDR2 SVGIG (reference sequence). CDR3 loop: CAWSVLSLHNEQFF. DNA of the CDR3: TGTGCCTGGAGTGTACTGTCCTTACACAATGAGCAGTTCTTC.

The chain carries TRBV6-5 and TRBJ2-1, with TRBD1 matching over 8 bases. V was clipped by 2 bases and J by 4 bases; unmatched bases: 1. Germline V lookup: CDR1 MNHEY, CDR2 SVGAGI. There are 14 residues in the CDR3. CDR3 protein: CASSYRTGYNEQFF. CDR3 nucleotides: TGTGCCAGCAGTTACAGGACAGGGTACAATGAGCAGTTCTTC.

The CDR3 spells CASSGSGNTEAFF. DNA of the CDR3: TGTGCCAGCAGCGGATCAGGGAACACTGAAGCTTTCTTT. The gene calls are TRBV9 and TRBJ1-1; no clear D. This CDR3 has 13 residues. Germline lookup yields CDR1 SGDLS and CDR2 YYNGEE. Between the trimmed V and J ends, which lost 3 bases and 1 base, there was a span of 7 bases.

This clone was found many times. This chain joins TRBV2 and TRBJ1-1, with a weak D call TRBD1 (5 bases). This CDR3 is built from 10 residues. Trimming left V 8 bases short and J 12 bases short, with 13 bases between. Germline values: CDR1 SNHLY, CDR2 FYNNEI. The CDR3 sequence is CASDGGMPFF. CDR3 nucleotides: TGTGCCAGCGACGGGGGAATGCCTTTCTTT.

This rearrangement joins TRBV28 to TRBJ1-1; unclear D gene. V was trimmed by 3 bases and J by 5 bases, leaving 13 bases between them. Per the germline V gene, CDR1 is MDHEN and CDR2 is SYDVKM. This CDR3 is 14 amino acids long. DNA for the CDR3: TGTGCCAGCAGTTTTCCGGGGAGCTTGACTGAAGCTTTCTTT. It specifies CASSFPGSLTEAFF.

The V gene is TRBV6-5, the J gene TRBJ2-1, with D possibly TRBD1 on 5 matching bases. Germline CDR1 MNHEY, CDR2 SVGAGI. The CDR3 has 15 residues. The V gene lost 3 bases and the J gene lost 10 bases, with 19 bases spanning the gap. The CDR3 DNA reads TGTGCCAGCAGTTATTGGGCAGGGCGCAATGGCGAGCAGTTCTTC. It encodes CASSYWAGRNGEQFF.

V gene TRBV2 combines with J gene TRBJ1-1; tentative D call: TRBD1 (5 bases). The CDR3 is made up of 13 amino acids. Germline CDR1 and CDR2: SNHLY and FYNNEI. The V end lost 3 bases, the J end lost 4 bases, and 9 bases lay between the germline ends. The CDR3 nucleotides are TGTGCCAGCAGTGAGGAGGGGAGCACTGAAGCTTTCTTT. Encoded protein: CASSEEGSTEAFF.

V gene TRBV7-6 combines with J gene TRBJ2-1, with D hard to call. From germline, CDR1 is SGHVS and CDR2 FNYEAQ. V lost 5 bases to trimming and J lost 4 bases, with 6 bases between them. CDR3 length equals 12 residues. CDR3: CASSTSYNEQFF. The CDR3 nucleotides read TGTGCCAGCAGCACGAGTTACAATGAGCAGTTCTTC.

The V gene is TRBV6-1, the J gene TRBJ1-4; D possibly corresponds to TRBD1 (5 bases). The V end was cut by 8 bases, the J end by 8 bases, with 18 bases between. This CDR3 region has 14 residues. Germline CDR1 and CDR2: MNHNS and SASEGT. The CDR3, as DNA: TGTGCCAGCTCGTGGACCTACCAGGGAGAAAAACTGTTTTTT. Its translation: CASSWTYQGEKLFF.

The V gene is TRBV4-1, the J gene TRBJ1-2; 9 bases line up with TRBD1. V lost 7 bases to trimming and J lost 5 bases; unmatched junction nucleotides: 14. The CDR3 runs to 16 residues. Germline CDR1 reads MGHRA; CDR2 reads YSYEKL. The CDR3 here is CASIESPGQGKYGYTF. The CDR3 bases are TGCGCCAGCATCGAAAGCCCGGGACAGGGCAAATATGGCTACACCTTC.

The chain joins TRBV19 to TRBJ1-4, with D hard to call. The ends were cut back, 4 bases at V and 3 bases at J, with 9 bases in the middle. The CDR3 covers 14 residues. CDR1 LNHDA and CDR2 SQIVND come from the germline V gene (reference sequence). The CDR3 nucleotides are TGTGCCAGTAGTAAAGTCGGGGCTAATGAAAAACTGTTTTTT. The encoded protein is CASSKVGANEKLFF.

This clone appeared a few times. The J gene is TRBJ2-1, the V gene TRBV10-1; 9 bases fit TRBD2. After removal of 6 bases from V and 11 bases from J, the junction contained 11 bases not matched to a gene. The CDR3 sequence is 14 residues long. Germline V lookup: CDR1 WNHNN, CDR2 SYGVQD (reference sequence). Written as DNA, the CDR3 is TGCGCCAGCAGGGCTAGCGGGATTTCGGGAAAGCAGTTCTTC. Protein: CASRASGISGKQFF.

This chain connects TRBV29-1 to TRBJ1-2; 8 nucleotides match TRBD1. With 6 bases clipped from V and 7 bases from J, the junction kept 7 bases outside the gene matches. Germline V gene data show CDR1 as SQVTM and CDR2 as ANQGSEA. The CDR3 runs to 12 residues. In DNA form, the CDR3 reads TGCAGCGTCGGACAGGGAGTGTCTGGCTACACCTTC. Translation gives CSVGQGVSGYTF.

The chain recombines TRBV2 with TRBJ2-7, with 9 bases matching TRBD1. This CDR3 has 16 amino acids. Germline values: CDR1 SNHLY, CDR2 FYNNEI. V shed 7 bases, J shed 5 bases, and the junction held 15 bases outside the gene matches. The CDR3 region has the DNA TGTGCCAGCAACCCACAGGGGGCGAGAATCGGCCACGAGCAGTACTTC. Translation: CASNPQGARIGHEQYF.

This chain joins TRBV7-6 and TRBJ1-3; 7 bases agree with TRBD1. V was pared by 3 bases and J by 2 bases, with 1 base of the junction left unmatched. Per germline, CDR1 SGHVS and CDR2 FNYEAQ. The CDR3 has 14 amino acids. The CDR3 sequence: CASSFGTAGNTIYF. The CDR3 nucleotides read TGTGCCAGCAGCTTCGGGACAGCTGGAAACACCATATATTTT.

J is TRBJ2-1 and V is TRBV5-4; 16 bases are shared with TRBD2. The length of the CDR3 is 16 residues. With 4 bases clipped from V and 6 bases from J, the junction kept 4 bases outside the gene matches. Per the germline V gene, CDR1 is SGHNT and CDR2 is YYREEE (reference sequence). The CDR3 is CASSPGTSGRVNEQFF. Written as DNA, the CDR3 is TGTGCCAGCAGCCCGGGGACTAGCGGGAGGGTCAATGAGCAGTTCTTC.

The chain carries TRBV5-4 and TRBJ2-7; TRBD1 aligns across 9 bases. Germline V gene sequence: CDR1 SGHNT, CDR2 YYREEE (reference sequence). After removal of 2 bases from V and 4 bases from J, the junction contained 4 bases not matched to a gene. This CDR3 has 14 amino acids. The CDR3 loop is CASSLQGAIYEQYF. The CDR3 DNA is TGTGCCAGCAGCTTACAGGGGGCTATTTACGAGCAGTACTTC.

This clone has just a few counts. The genes are TRBV7-6 and TRBJ2-5; the D gene is possibly TRBD2 (6 bases). V was clipped by 4 bases and J by 2 bases, with 17 bases between them. CDR3 size: 16 residues. Per germline, CDR1 SGHVS and CDR2 FNYEAQ. CDR3 residues: CASSWAGASAQETQYF. The CDR3 bases are TGTGCCAGCAGCTGGGCCGGGGCTAGCGCACAAGAGACCCAGTACTTC. Filled out from reference TRBV7-6 and TRBJ2-5, the complete variable domain reads GAGVSQSPRYKVTKRGQDVALRCDPISGHVSLYWYRQALGQGPEFLTYFNYEAQQDKSGLPNDRFSAERPEGSISTLTIQRTEQRDSAMYRCASSWAGASAQETQYFGPGTRLLVL.